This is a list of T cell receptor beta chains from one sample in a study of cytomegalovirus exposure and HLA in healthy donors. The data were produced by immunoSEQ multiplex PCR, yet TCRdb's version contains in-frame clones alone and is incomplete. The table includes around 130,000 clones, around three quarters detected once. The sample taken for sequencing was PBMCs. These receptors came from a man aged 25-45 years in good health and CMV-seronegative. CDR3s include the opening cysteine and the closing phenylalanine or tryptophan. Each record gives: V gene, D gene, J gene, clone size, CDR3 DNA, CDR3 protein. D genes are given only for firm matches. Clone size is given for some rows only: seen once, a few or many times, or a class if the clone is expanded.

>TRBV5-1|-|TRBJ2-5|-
TGCGCCAGCAGCGTGGCCGTAGGAGGACAAGAGACCCAGTACTTC
CASSVAVGGQETQYF
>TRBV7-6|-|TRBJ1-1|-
TGTGCCAGCAGAGAGGGTGAAGGGTACACTGAAGCTTTCTTT
CASREGEGYTEAFF
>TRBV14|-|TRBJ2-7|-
TGTGCCAGCAGCCAAGAGATGACTACCTACGAGCAGTACTTC
CASSQEMTTYEQYF
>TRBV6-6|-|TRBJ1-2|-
TGTGCCAGCGGAGGCAACTATGGCTACACCTTC
CASGGNYGYTF
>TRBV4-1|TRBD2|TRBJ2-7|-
TGCGCCAGCAGCCAAGGCCGGGGGGGCTCCTACGAGCAGTACTTC
CASSQGRGGSYEQYF
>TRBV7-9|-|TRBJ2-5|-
TGTGCCAGCATCCCCCGGGGGACAGATCGGGAGACCCAGTACTTC
CASIPRGTDRETQYF
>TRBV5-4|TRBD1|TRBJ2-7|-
TGTGCCAGCAGCTCGGGACAGTACTACGAGCAGTACTTC
CASSSGQYYEQYF
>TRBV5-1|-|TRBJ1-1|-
TGCGCCAGCAGCTTGAGTATGGGGGGAGGTCGGAACACTGAAGCTTTCTTT
CASSLSMGGGRNTEAFF
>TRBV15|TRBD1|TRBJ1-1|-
TGTGCCACCAGCAGAGATCCAGGGGGCATTGTGAACACTGAAGCTTTCTTT
CATSRDPGGIVNTEAFF
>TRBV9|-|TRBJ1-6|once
TGTGCCAGCAGCGTAGAGTCGGAGAATTCACCCCTCCACTTT
CASSVESENSPLHF
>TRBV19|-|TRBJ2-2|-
TGTGCCAGTAGTATAGGGGGAGCCGGGGAGCTGTTTTTT
CASSIGGAGELFF
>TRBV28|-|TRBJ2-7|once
TGTGCCAGCTGGGGGGGCGGGATAAATTACGAGCAGTACTTC
CASWGGGINYEQYF
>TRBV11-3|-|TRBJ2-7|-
TGTGCCAGCAGCTTAGATTCCGGCGGGGGCTTGGCAAGCGAGCAGTACTTC
CASSLDSGGGLASEQYF
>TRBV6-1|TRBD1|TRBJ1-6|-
TGTGCCAGCAGTGAATTTCTTGGGGGACAGGGGAGCACTAATTCACCCCTCCACTTT
CASSEFLGGQGSTNSPLHF
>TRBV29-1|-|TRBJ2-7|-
TGCAGCGTTGGCTCGGTAGGGAGCGAGCAGTACTTC
CSVGSVGSEQYF
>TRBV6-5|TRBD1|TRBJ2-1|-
TGTGCCAGCAGTACAGGGGCAGACAATGAGCAGTTCTTC
CASSTGADNEQFF
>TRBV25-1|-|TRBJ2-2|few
TGTGCCAGCAGTGAATACAGGGACACCGGGGAGCTGTTTTTT
CASSEYRDTGELFF
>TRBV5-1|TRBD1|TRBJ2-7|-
TGCGCCAGCAGCTTCGCAGGGGGTGACTCCTACGAGCAGTACTTC
CASSFAGGDSYEQYF
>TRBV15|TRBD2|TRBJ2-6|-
TGTGCCACCAGCTGGGGGGGTTCTGGGGCCAACGTCCTGACTTTC
CATSWGGSGANVLTF
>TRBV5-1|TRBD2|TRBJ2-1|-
TGCGCCAGCAGCTTGGGGAGCGGGGGGGCTAATGAGCAGTTCTTC
CASSLGSGGANEQFF
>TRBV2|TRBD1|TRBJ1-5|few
TGTGCCAGCAGCCTGACAGGGTCCCGACAGCCCCAGCATTTT
CASSLTGSRQPQHF
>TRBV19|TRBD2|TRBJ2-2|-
TGTGCCAGCCTCAGACTAGCGGGGGGGCGTGGCACCGGGGAGCTGTTTTTT
CASLRLAGGRGTGELFF
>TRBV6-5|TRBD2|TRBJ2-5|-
TGTGCCAGCAGCCCCGGACTAGCGGGGGATGAGACCCAGTACTTC
CASSPGLAGDETQYF
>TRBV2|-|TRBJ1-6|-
TGTGCCAGCTCTCCCCGGGAGGTTCTTAATTCACCCCTCCACTTT
CASSPREVLNSPLHF
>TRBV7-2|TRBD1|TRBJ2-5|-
TGTGCCAGCAGCCAAGGGACAGGGTTCTCAAAGACCCAGTACTTC
CASSQGTGFSKTQYF
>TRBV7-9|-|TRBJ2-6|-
TGTGCCAGCAGCTTAGGACAGAGCTCTGGGGCCAACGTCCTGACTTTC
CASSLGQSSGANVLTF
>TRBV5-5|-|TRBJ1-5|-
TGTGCCAGCAGTTCCGGGATCGTCGTAAATCAGCCCCAGCATTTT
CASSSGIVVNQPQHF
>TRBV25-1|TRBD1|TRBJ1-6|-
TGTGCCAGCAGTCCGGACTTGGGACAGGGGAATTCACCCCTCCACTTT
CASSPDLGQGNSPLHF
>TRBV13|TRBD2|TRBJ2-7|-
TGTGCCAGCAGCATACGACTAGCGGGAGGTTCGGACGAGCAGTACTTC
CASSIRLAGGSDEQYF
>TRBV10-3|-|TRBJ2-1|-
TGTGCCATCGGGGGGACGGCGGGATACTCCTACAATGAGCAGTTCTTC
CAIGGTAGYSYNEQFF
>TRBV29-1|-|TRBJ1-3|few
TGCAGCGTTGCAGGGAAAGCCTCTGGAAACACCATATATTTT
CSVAGKASGNTIYF
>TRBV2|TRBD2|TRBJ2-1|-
TGTGCCAGCAGAACCGGGACTAGCGGGAGTAGCGCCTACAATGAGCAGTTCTTC
CASRTGTSGSSAYNEQFF
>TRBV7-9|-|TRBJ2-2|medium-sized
TGTGCCAGCAGCTCGTCCGGGGAGCTGTTTTTT
CASSSSGELFF
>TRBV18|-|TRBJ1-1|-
TGTGCCAGCTCCCCGGACACTGAAGCTTTCTTT
CASSPDTEAFF
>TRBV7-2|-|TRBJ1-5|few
TGTGCCAGCAGCTCGGGGGGGCGAGGTCAGCCCCAGCATTTT
CASSSGGRGQPQHF
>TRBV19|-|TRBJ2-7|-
TGTGCCAGTAGTGGGTCAGGGCTCTACGAGCAGTACTTC
CASSGSGLYEQYF
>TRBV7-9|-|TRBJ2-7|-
TGTGCCAGCAGCTTTCTCCAGGGGCTCGAGCAGTACTTC
CASSFLQGLEQYF
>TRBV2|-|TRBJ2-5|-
TGTGCCAGCAGTGAATCTGGCCAGGACCAAGAGACCCAGTACTTC
CASSESGQDQETQYF
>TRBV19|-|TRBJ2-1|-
TGTGCCAGTACCCTCTCTAGCTCCTACAATGAGCAGTTCTTC
CASTLSSSYNEQFF
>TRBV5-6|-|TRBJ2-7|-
TGTGCCAGCAATCCTCTGGACAGATTCTACGAGCAGTACTTC
CASNPLDRFYEQYF
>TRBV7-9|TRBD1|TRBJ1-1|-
TGTGCCAGCAGCCCTCCCCGGGACAGGGGATTGAACACTGAAGCTTTCTTT
CASSPPRDRGLNTEAFF
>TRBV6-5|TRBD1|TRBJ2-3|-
TGTGCCAGCAGTTACTTCAGGGGGAATACAGATACGCAGTATTTT
CASSYFRGNTDTQYF
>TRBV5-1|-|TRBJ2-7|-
TGCGCCAGCAGCTCCAGGGGCTACGAGCAGTACTTC
CASSSRGYEQYF
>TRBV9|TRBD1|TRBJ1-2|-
TGTGCCAGCAGCACCTTCTCAGGGGGTTATGGCTACACCTTC
CASSTFSGGYGYTF
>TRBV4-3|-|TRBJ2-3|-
TGCGCCAGCAGCCCCCGTTACCCTTTTGCGGATACGCAGTATTTT
CASSPRYPFADTQYF
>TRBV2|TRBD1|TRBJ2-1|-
TGTGCCAGCAGGGACGGACAGGGGAATGAGCAGTTCTTC
CASRDGQGNEQFF
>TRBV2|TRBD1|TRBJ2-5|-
TGTGCCAGCATATTACAGGGGGCAGAAAAGACCCAGTACTTC
CASILQGAEKTQYF
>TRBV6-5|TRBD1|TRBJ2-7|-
TGTGCCAGCAGTTACGGGGACAGGGGTTACGAGCAGTACTTC
CASSYGDRGYEQYF
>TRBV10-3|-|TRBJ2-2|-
TGTGCCATCAGTGAGACAGGGAACACCGGGGAGCTGTTTTTT
CAISETGNTGELFF
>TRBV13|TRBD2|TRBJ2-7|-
TGTGCCAGCAGCTCGGGACTAGCGGGAGGGCCTAGAGAGCAGTACTTC
CASSSGLAGGPREQYF
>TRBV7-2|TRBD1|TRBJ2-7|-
TGTGCCAGCAGGTCGGGGGGACAGGGGGCGGGGGAGCAGTACTTC
CASRSGGQGAGEQYF
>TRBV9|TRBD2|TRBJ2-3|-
TGTGCCAGCAGCGTAGGCAAGCGGGGGGGTACAGATACGCAGTATTTT
CASSVGKRGGTDTQYF
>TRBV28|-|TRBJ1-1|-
TGTGCCAGCAGACCCGGTTGGGCCAGGTCGAACACTGAAGCTTTCTTT
CASRPGWARSNTEAFF
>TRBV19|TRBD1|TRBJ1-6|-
TGTGCCAGTAGTGCACAGGGGACCGAAGCGAATTCACCCCTCCACTTT
CASSAQGTEANSPLHF
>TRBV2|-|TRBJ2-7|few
TGTGCCAGCAATGCTGCGGGACCTAACTCCTACGAGCAGTACTTC
CASNAAGPNSYEQYF
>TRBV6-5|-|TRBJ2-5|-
TGTGCCAGCAGCCCAGGGGAAGAGACCCAGTACTTC
CASSPGEETQYF
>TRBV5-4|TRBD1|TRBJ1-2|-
TGTGCCAGCAGCTTGGGACAGGGGGCCTATGGCTACACCTTC
CASSLGQGAYGYTF